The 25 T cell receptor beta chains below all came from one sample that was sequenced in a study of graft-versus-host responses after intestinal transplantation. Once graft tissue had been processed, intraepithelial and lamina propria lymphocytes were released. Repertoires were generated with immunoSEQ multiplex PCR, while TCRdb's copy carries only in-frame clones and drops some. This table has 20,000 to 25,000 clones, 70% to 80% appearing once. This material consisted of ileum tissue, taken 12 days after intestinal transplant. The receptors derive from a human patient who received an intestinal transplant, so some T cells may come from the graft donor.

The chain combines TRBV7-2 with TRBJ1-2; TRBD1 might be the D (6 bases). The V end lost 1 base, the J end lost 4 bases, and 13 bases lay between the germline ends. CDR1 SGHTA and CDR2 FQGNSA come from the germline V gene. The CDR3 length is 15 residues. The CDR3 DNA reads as TGTGCCAGCAGCTTAGGACCAGGGGCTATCTATGGCTACACCTTC. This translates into CASSLGPGAIYGYTF.

This chain's CDR3 is CASSQVSGWNTEAFF. As DNA, the CDR3 is TGTGCCAGCAGCCAAGTTTCGGGGTGGAACACTGAAGCTTTCTTT. This sequence joins TRBV14 and TRBJ1-1, with D hard to call. Germline CDR1 reads SGHDN; CDR2 reads FVKESK. The CDR3 has 15 amino acids. The germline V and J ends were trimmed by 1 base and 1 base, with 10 bases remaining between them. Supplemented by reference TRBV14 and TRBJ1-1, the full variable domain reads EAGVTQFPSHSVIEKGQTVTLRCDPISGHDNLYWYRRVMGKEIKFLLHFVKESKQDESGMPNNRFLAERTGGTYSTLKVQPAELEDSGVYFCASSQVSGWNTEAFFGQGTRLTVV.

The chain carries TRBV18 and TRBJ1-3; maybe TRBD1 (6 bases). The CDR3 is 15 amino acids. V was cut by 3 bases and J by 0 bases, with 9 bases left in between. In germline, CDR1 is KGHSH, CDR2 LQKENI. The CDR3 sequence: CASSPRQDSGNTIYF. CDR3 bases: TGTGCCAGCTCACCTCGACAGGACTCTGGAAACACCATATATTTT.

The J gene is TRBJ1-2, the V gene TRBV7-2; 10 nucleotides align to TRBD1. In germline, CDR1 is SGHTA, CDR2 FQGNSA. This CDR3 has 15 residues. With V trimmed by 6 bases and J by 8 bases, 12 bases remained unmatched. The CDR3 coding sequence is TGTGCCAGCAGGATTCGGGACAGGGGATTAAACGGCTACACCTTC. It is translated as CASRIRDRGLNGYTF. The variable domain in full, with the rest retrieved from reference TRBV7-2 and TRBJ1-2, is GAGVSQSPSNKVTEKGKDVELRCDPISGHTALYWYRQSLGQGLEFLIYFQGNSAPDKSGLPSDRFSAERTGGSVSTLTIQRTQQEDSAVYLCASRIRDRGLNGYTFGSGTRLTVV.

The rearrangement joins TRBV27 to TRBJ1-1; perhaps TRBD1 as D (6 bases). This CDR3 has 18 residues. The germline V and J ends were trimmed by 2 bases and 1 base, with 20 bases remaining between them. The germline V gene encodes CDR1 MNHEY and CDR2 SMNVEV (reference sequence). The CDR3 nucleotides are TGTGCCAGCAGTTTAGCCTGGAGGAAGGGGGAAAAGAACACTGAAGCTTTCTTT. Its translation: CASSLAWRKGEKNTEAFF.

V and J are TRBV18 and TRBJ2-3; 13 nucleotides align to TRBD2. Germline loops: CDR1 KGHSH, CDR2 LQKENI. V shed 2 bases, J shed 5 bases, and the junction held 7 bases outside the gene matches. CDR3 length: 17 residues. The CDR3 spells CASSPTTSGGARDTQYF. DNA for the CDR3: TGTGCCAGCTCACCAACTACTAGCGGGGGGGCCAGAGATACGCAGTATTTT.

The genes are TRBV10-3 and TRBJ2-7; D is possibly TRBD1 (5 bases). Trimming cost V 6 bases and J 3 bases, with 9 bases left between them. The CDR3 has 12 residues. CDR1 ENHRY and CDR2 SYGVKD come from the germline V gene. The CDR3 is CAISQGSYEQYF. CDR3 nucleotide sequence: TGTGCCATCAGCCAGGGTAGCTACGAGCAGTACTTC.

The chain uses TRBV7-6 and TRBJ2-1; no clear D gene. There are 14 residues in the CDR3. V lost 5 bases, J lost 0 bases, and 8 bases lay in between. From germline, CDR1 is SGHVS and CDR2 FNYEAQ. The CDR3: CASSRYSSYNEQFF. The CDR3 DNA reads TGTGCCAGCAGCCGATATAGCTCCTACAATGAGCAGTTCTTC.

In nucleotides, the CDR3 is TGCGCCAGCAGCCAAGGGACAGAACCTCTCTATGATGGCTACACCTTC. This gives the protein CASSQGTEPLYDGYTF. The chain combines TRBV4-1 with TRBJ1-2; tentative D call: TRBD1 (6 bases). Trimming shortened V by 1 base and J by 6 bases, and 18 bases separated the two germline ends. CDR1 is MGHRA and CDR2 is YSYEKL in the germline V gene. CDR3 length: 16 amino acids.

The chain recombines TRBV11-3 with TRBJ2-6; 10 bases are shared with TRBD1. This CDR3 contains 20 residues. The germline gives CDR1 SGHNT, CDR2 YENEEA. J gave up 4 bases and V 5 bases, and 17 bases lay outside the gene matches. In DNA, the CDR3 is TGTGCCAGCAGCCCTGCCTGGGACAGGGGTTATTTTACAGGGGCCAACGTCCTGACTTTC. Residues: CASSPAWDRGYFTGANVLTF.

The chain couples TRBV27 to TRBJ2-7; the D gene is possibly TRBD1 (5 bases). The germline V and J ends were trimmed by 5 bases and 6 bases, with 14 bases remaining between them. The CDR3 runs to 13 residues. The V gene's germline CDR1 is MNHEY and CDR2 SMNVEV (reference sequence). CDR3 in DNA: TGTGCCAGCAGTGTAAAGGGGTGGAGCGAGCAGTACTTC. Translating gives CASSVKGWSEQYF.

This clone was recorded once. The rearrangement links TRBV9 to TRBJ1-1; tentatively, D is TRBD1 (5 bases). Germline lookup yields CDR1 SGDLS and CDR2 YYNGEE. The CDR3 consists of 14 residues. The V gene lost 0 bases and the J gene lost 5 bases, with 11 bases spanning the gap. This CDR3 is CASSVGGGGTEAFF. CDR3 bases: TGTGCCAGCAGCGTAGGCGGGGGAGGGACTGAAGCTTTCTTT.

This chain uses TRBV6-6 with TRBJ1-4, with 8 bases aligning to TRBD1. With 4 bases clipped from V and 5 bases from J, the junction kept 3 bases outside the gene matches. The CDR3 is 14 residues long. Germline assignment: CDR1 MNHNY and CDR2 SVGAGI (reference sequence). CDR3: CASSSGGSNEKLFF. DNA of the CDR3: TGTGCCAGCAGTTCAGGGGGCAGCAATGAAAAACTGTTTTTT.

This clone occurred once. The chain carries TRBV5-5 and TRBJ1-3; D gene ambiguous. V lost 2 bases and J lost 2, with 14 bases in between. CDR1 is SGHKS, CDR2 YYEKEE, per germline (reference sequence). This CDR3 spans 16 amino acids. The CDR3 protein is CASSLTAFITGNTIYF. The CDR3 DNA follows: TGTGCCAGCAGCTTAACAGCCTTTATCACTGGAAACACCATATATTTT.

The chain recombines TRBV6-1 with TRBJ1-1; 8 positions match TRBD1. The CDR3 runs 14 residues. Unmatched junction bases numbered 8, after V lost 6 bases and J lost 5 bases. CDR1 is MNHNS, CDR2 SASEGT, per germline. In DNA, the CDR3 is TGTGCCAGCAGCTACAGGACAGGGACAACTGAAGCTTTCTTT. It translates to CASSYRTGTTEAFF.

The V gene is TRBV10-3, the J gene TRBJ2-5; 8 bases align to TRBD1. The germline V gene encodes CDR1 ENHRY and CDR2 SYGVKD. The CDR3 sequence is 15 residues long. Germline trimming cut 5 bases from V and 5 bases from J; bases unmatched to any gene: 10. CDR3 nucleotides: TGTGCCATCAGTTTACAGGGGGGCGAGGAGGAGACCCAGTACTTC. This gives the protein CAISLQGGEEETQYF.

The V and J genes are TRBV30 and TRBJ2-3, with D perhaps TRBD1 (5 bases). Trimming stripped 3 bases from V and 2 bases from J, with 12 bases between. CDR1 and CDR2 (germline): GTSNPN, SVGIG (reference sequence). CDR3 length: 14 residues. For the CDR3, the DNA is TGTGCCTGGAGCGATGGGGCATCCACAGATACGCAGTATTTT. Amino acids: CAWSDGASTDTQYF.

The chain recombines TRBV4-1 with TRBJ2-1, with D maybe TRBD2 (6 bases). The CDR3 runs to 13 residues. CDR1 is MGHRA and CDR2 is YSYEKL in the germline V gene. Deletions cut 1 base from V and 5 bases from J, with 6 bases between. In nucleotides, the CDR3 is TGCGCCAGCAGCCAAGGACTAGACAATGAGCAGTTCTTC. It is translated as CASSQGLDNEQFF.

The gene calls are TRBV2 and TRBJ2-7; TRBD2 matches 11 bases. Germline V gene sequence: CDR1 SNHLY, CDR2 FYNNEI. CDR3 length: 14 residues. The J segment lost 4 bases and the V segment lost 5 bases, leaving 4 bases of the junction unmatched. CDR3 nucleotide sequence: TGTGCCAGCAGTCCGGGACTAGCGGTGTACGAGCAGTACTTC. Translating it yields CASSPGLAVYEQYF.

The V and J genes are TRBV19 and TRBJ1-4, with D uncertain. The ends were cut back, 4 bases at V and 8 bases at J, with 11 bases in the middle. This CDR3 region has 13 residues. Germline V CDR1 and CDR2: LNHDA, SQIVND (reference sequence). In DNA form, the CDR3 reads TGTGCCAGTAGTAGTAGTGGCAGGGAAAAACTGTTTTTT. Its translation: CASSSSGREKLFF.

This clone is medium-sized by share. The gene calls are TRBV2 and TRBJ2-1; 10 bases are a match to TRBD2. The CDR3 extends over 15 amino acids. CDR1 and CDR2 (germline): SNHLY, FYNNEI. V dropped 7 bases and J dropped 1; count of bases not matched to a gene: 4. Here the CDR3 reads CASTGLAASYNEQFF. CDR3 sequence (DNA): TGTGCCAGCACCGGACTAGCGGCTTCCTACAATGAGCAGTTCTTC.

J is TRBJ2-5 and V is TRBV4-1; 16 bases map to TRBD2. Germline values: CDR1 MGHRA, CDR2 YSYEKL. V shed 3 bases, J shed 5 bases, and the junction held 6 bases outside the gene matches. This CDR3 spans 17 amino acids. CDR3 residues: CASSHGTSGGAGETQYF. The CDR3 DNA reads TGCGCCAGCAGCCATGGGACTAGCGGGGGGGCCGGTGAGACCCAGTACTTC.

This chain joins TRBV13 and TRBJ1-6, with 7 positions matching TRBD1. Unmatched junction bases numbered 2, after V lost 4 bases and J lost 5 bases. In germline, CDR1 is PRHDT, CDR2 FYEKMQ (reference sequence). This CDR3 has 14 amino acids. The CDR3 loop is CASSSGTDNSPLHF. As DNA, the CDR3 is TGTGCCAGCAGCTCCGGGACAGATAATTCACCCCTCCACTTT.

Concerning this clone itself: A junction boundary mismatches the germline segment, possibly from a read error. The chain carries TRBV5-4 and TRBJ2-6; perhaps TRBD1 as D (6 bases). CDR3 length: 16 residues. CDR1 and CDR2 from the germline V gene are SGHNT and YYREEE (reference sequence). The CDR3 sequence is CASSQDGGAGANVLTF. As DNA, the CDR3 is TGCGCCAGCAGCCAAGATGGGGGCGCTGGGGCCAACGTCCTGACTTTC. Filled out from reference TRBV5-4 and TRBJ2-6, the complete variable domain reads ETGVTQSPTHLIKTRGQQVTLRCSSQSGHNTVSWYQQALGQGPQFIFQYYREEENGRGNFPPRFSGLQFPNYSSELNVNALELDDSALYLCASSQDGGAGANVLTFGAGSRLTVL.

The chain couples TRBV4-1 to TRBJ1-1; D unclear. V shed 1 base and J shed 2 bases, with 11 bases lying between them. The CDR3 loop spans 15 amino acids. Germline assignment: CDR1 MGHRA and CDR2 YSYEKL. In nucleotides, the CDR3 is TGCGCCAGCAGCCAAGGTGGCGGGCTAAACACTGAAGCTTTCTTT. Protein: CASSQGGGLNTEAFF.